This T cell receptor beta chain derives from a study of cytomegalovirus exposure and HLA in healthy donors. The wider study: Assignment to the Caucasian-associated ancestry cluster applied to more than 75% of the roughly 420 genotyped donors.

This clone has more than one count but fewer than ten. PCR primers comprised 60 Vbeta and 13 Jbeta primers. The method was immunoSEQ multiplex PCR; TCRdb's version includes in-frame clones alone and lacks a portion of them. The data show some 97,000 clones, roughly 80% seen once. The CDR3 has 17 amino acids. In germline, CDR1 is LGHNA, CDR2 YSLEER. The V end was cut by 0 bases, the J end by 4 bases, with 18 bases between. The specimen sequenced was PBMCs. The TCR originated in a male donor in good health and CMV-seropositive. The J gene is TRBJ1-2, the V gene TRBV4-3; D gene unclear. CDR3 bases: TGCGCCAGCAGCCAAGAGGGAGGGCAGGATGGAGGCTATGGCTACACCTTC. Translating gives CASSQEGGQDGGYGYTF.